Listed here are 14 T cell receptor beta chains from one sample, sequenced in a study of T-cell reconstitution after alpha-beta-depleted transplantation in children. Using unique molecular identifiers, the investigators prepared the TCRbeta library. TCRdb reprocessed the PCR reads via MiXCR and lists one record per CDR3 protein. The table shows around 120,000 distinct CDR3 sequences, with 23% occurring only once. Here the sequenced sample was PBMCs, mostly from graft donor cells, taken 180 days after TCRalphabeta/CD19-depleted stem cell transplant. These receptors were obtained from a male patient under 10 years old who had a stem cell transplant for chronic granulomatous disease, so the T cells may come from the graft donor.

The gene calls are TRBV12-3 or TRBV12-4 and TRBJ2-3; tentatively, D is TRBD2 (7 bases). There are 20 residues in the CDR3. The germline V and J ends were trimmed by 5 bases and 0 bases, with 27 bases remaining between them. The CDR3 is CASSRRGGASLFSSTDTQYF. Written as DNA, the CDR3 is TGTGCCAGCAGTCGTCGAGGGGGGGCCAGCTTATTTTCTAGCACAGATACGCAGTATTTT.

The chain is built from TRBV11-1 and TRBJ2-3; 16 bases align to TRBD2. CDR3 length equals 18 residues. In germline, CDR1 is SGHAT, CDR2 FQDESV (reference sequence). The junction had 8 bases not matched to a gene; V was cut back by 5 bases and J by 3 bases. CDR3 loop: CASSPPGLAGGTTDTQYF. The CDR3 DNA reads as TGTGCCAGCAGCCCCCCGGGACTAGCGGGAGGGACGACAGATACGCAGTATTTT. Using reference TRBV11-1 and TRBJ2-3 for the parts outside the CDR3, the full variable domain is EAEVAQSPRYKITEKSQAVAFWCDPISGHATLYWYRQILGQGPELLVQFQDESVVDDSQLPKDRFSAERLKGVDSTLKIQPAELGDSAMYLCASSPPGLAGGTTDTQYFGPGTRLTVL.

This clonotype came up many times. CDR3 sequence: CASSSPDRAADTQYF. The CDR3 region has the DNA TGCGCCAGCAGCTCCCCGGACAGGGCCGCAGATACGCAGTATTTT. This chain links TRBV5-1 with TRBJ2-3; TRBD1 matches at 8 bases. The junction had 7 bases not matched to a gene; V was cut back by 3 bases and J by 4 bases. The CDR3 spans 15 residues. The germline CDR1 and CDR2 sequences are SGHRS and YFSETQ.

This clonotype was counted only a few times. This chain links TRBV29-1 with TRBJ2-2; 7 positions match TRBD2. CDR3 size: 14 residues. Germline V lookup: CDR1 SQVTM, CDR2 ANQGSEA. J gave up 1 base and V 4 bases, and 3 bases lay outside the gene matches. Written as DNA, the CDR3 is TGCAGCGTTGCTGGACTAGGGAACACCGGGGAGCTGTTTTTT. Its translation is CSVAGLGNTGELFF.

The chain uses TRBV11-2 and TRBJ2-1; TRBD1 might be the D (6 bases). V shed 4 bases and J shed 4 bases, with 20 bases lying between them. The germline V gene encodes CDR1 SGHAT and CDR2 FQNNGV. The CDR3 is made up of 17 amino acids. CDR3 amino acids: CASSSIFRRTAYNEQFF. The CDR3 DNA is TGTGCCAGCAGCTCCATCTTCCGGAGGACAGCGTACAATGAGCAGTTCTTC.

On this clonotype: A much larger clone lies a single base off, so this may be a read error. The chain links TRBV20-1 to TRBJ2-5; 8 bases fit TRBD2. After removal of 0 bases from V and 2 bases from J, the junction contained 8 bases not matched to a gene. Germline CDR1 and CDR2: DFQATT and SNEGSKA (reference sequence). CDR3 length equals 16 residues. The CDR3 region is CSARDAGGIAQETQYF. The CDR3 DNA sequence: TGCAGTGCTAGAGACGCGGGGGGCATTGCACAAGAGACCCAGTACTTC.

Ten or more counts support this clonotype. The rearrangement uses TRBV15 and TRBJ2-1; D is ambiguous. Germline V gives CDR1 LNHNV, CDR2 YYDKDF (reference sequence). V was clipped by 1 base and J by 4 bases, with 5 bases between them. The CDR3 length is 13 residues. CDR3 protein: CATSRVLYNEQFF. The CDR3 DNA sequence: TGTGCCACCAGCAGAGTACTATACAATGAGCAGTTCTTC.

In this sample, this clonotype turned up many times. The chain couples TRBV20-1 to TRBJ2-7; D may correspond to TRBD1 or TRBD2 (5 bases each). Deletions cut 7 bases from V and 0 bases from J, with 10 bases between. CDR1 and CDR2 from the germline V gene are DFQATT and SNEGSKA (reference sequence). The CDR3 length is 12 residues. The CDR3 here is CSGGADSYEQYF. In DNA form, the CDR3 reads TGCAGTGGAGGGGCGGACTCCTACGAGCAGTACTTC.

DNA for the CDR3: TGCAGTGCTAAGGCGGGGACAGGGGAGTCCGGGGAGCTGTTTTTT. This sequence encodes CSAKAGTGESGELFF. This chain joins TRBV20-1 and TRBJ2-2, with TRBD1 matching 10 bases. This CDR3 has 15 residues. The germline V gene has CDR1 DFQATT and CDR2 SNEGSKA (reference sequence). Trimming at V came to 4 bases and at J to 6 bases, leaving 8 bases not matched to a gene.

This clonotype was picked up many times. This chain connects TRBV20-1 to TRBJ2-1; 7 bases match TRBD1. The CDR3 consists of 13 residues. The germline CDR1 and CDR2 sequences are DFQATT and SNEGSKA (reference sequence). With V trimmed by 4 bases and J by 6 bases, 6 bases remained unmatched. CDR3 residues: CSATDRVGNEQFF. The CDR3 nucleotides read TGCAGTGCTACAGACAGGGTGGGCAATGAGCAGTTCTTC.

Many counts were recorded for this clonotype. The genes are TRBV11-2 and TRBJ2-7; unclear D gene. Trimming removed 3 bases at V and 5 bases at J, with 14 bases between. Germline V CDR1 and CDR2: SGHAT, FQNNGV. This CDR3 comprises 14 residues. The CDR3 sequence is CASSFRVNGDEQYF. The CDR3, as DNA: TGTGCCAGCAGCTTTAGGGTAAACGGCGACGAGCAGTACTTC.

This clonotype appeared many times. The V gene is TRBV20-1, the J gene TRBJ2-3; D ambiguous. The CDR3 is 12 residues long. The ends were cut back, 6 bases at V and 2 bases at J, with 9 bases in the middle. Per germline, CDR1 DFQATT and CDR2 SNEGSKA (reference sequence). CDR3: CSALDLTDTQYF. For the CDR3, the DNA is TGCAGTGCCTTGGACCTCACAGATACGCAGTATTTT.

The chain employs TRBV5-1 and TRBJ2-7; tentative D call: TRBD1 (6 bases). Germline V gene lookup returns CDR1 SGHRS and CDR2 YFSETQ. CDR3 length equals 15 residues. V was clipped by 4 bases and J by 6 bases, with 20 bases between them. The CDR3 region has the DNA TGCGCCAGCAGCCAAACGACAGGTCTCCCTACCGAGCAGTACTTC. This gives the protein CASSQTTGLPTEQYF.

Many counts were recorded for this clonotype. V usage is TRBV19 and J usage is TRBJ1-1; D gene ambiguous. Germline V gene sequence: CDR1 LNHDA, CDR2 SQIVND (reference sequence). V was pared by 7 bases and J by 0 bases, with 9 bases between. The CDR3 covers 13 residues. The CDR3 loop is CASKEQMNTEAFF. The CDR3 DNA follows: TGTGCCAGTAAGGAGCAAATGAACACTGAAGCTTTCTTT.